This TCR beta chain was obtained from a study of a mutant IDH1 vaccine in newly diagnosed glioma (dated by TCRdb to the early 2020s). Regarding the research as a whole: Vaccination began 4-6 weeks after radiotherapy alone, or alongside temozolomide cycles in the chemotherapy-containing groups. The approximately 30 treated patients were approximately 60% male and roughly 40% female, with a mean age of approximately 40 years. Prior to enrollment, standard therapy consisting of radiotherapy alone, temozolomide alone, or radiochemotherapy with temozolomide had been administered to patients, with the combination being received by most patients. Visit V12 was the week-35 safety follow-up and visit V13 was the week-47 end of study. Peripheral blood samples were drawn at six visits, namely V03 (baseline), V05, V07, V10, V12 and V13. For exploratory analyses, longitudinal TCRB deep sequencing was carried out in about 25 treated patients wherever samples were available.

What the time point label conveys for this sample: week 47, end of study. Each vaccine dose was 300 ug of a 20-mer mutant IDH1 peptide in Montanide, given subcutaneously with topical imiquimod. Eight vaccinations were administered to patients in weeks 1, 3, 5, 7, 11, 15, 19 and 23, corresponding to visits V03 through V10. All donors had newly diagnosed IDH1-mutant astrocytomas of WHO grade 3 or 4 that showed loss of nuclear ATRX. The samples were drawn from NOA16, a multicentre, single-arm, open-label phase I trial in Germany that tested a mutant IDH1 peptide vaccine in humans for the first time. Genomic DNA for TCRB sequencing was isolated from EDTA blood with the DNeasy Blood and Tissue Kit. The paper as a whole reports these results and caveats: Pseudoprogression seemed to be unrelated to changes in the top peripheral T cell clonotypes found by TCRB sequencing. The authors noted that analyses of patient blood samples could not be reproduced because of sample limitations. Immune responses induced by the vaccine were seen in roughly 92% of patients across multiple MHC alleles. Selection of PBMC samples for TCRB deep sequencing was based on availability.

This clone was seen more than once but under ten times. The antigen this receptor binds is unknown. No per-base quality is available; no much larger clone lies one base away. The library came from the immunoSEQ multiplex PCR assay. Rearranged TCR beta chain sequences were amplified with the hsTCRB Kit following the manufacturer's protocol. Sequencing of TCRB libraries was carried out on an Illumina MiSeq. On the study's bioinformatics: The proprietary platform of the kit vendor was used for demultiplexing, trimming and gene mapping. Imported from immuneACCESS, the table was reduced by TCRdb to in-frame sequences with V and J called. These copies leave out some clones; in studies compared against another copy, an unresolved V gene accounts for under half, and the cause of the remainder is not known. For V, J and clone size, that table is used; D and trimming come from the DNA. The sample records roughly 35,000 clones, roughly four fifths of which are singletons. Roughly 9.8% of the sample belongs to the ten largest clones.

The receptor comes from a man in his forties or fifties with glioma. The specimen comprised PBMCs, sampled from a glioma patient whose treatment included an IDH1 peptide vaccine.

The nucleotide sequence is given as TGTGCCAGCAGCTTAGCCTTAGCGGGTTTGAGGAGTGAGCAGTTCTTC. It is translated as CASSLALAGLRSEQFF. The V and J genes are TRBV11-3 and TRBJ2-1; 7 bases in between match TRBD2. At the junction V is shortened by 1 base and J by 9 bases; bases outside the gene matches: 12. The CDR3 covers 16 residues, taking in both the cysteine and the phenylalanine. Only the CDR3 portion is preserved as DNA: 48 bases, with reading frame beginning at the first base. Looking up the germline V gene yields CDR1 SGHNT and CDR2 YENEEA. Reference TRBV11-3 and TRBJ2-1 genes cover what lies past the CDR3, so the full variable domain is EAGVVQSPRYKIIEKKQPVAFWCNPISGHNTLYWYLQNLGQGPELLIRYENEEAVDDSQLPKDRFSAERLKGVDSTLKIQPAELGDSAVYLCASSLALAGLRSEQFFGPGTRLTVL.